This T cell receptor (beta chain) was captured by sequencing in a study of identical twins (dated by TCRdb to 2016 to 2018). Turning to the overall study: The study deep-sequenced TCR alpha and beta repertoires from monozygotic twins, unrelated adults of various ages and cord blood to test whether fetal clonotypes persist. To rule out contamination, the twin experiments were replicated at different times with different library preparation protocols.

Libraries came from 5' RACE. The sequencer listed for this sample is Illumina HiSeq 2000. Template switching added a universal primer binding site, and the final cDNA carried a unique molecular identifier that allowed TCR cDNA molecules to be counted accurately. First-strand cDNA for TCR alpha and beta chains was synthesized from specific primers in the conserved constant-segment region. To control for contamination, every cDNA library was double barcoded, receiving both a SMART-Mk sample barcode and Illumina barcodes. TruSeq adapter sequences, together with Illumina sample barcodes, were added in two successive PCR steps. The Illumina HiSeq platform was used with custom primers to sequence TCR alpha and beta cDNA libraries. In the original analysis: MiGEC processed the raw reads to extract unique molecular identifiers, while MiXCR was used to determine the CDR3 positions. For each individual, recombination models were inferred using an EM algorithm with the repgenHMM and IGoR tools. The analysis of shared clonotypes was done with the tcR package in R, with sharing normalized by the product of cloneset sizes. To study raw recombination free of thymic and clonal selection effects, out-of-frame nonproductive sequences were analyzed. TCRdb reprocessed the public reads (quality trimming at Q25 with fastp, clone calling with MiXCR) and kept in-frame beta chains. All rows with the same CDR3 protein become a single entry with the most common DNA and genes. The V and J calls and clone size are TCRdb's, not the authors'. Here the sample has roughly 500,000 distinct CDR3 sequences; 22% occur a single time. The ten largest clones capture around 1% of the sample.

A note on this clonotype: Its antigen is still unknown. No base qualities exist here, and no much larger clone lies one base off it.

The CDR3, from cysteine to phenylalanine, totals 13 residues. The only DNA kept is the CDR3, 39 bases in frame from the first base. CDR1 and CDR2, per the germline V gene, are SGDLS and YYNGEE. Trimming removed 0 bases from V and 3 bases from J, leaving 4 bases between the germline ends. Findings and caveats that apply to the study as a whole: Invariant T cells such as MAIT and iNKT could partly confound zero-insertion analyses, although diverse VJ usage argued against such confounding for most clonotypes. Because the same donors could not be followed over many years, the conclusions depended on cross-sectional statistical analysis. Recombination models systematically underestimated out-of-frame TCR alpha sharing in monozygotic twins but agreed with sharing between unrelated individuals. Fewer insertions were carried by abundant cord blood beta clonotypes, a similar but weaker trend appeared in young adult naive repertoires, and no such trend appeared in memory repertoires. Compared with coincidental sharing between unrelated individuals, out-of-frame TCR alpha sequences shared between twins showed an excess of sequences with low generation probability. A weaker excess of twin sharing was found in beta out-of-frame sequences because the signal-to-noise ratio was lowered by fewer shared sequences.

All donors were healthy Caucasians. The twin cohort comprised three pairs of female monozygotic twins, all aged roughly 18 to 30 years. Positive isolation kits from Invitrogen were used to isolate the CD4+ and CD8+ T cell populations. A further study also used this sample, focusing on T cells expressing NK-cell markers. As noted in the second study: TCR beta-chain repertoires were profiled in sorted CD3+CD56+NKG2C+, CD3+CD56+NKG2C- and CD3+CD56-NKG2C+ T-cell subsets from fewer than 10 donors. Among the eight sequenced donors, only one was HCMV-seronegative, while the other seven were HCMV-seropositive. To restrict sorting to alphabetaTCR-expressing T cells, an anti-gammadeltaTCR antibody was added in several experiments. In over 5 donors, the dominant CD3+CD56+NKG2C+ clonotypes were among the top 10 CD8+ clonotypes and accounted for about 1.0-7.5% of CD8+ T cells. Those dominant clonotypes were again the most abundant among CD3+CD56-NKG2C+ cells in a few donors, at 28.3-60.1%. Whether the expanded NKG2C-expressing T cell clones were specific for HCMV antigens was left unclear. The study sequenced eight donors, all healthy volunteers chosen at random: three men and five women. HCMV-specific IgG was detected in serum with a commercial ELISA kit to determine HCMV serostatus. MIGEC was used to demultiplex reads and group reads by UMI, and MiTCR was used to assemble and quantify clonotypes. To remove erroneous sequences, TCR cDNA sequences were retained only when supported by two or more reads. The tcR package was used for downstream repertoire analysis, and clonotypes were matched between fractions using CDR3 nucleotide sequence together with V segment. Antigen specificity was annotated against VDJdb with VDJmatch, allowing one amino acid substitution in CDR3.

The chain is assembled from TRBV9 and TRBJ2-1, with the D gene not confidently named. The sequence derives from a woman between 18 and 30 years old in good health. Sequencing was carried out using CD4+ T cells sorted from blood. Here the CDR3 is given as CASSVVNYNEQFF. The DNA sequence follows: TGTGCCAGCAGCGTAGTTAACTACAATGAGCAGTTCTTC.